The 14 T cell receptor beta chains below were found in one sample sequenced in a study of breast tumors, draining lymph nodes, adjacent tissues. Each CDR3 protein is one row after TCRdb ran MiXCR on the multiplex PCR reads. Among around 66,000 distinct CDR3 sequences listed, less than 50% were seen once. The sample taken for sequencing was breast tumor tissue. The receptors here all came from a female donor with breast cancer. Some clones in this sample may be carry-over from other donors' samples.

This clonotype was seen repeatedly, ten times or more. The rearrangement links TRBV7-9 to TRBJ1-1, with 7 bases lining up with TRBD1. V shed 5 bases, J shed 5 bases, and the junction held 23 bases outside the gene matches. Germline CDR1 SEHNR, CDR2 FQNEAQ (reference sequence). CDR3 size: 19 residues. This CDR3 is CASSTDQLGGVKGRTEAFF. The CDR3 region has the DNA TGTGCCAGCAGCACCGACCAGCTAGGGGGCGTTAAGGGAAGGACTGAAGCTTTCTTT.

V is TRBV5-1 and J is TRBJ1-5, with TRBD1 matching 7 bases. There are 16 residues in the CDR3. Germline CDR1 and CDR2: SGHRS and YFSETQ. J gave up 3 bases and V 2 bases, and 8 bases lay outside the gene matches. CDR3 nucleotide sequence: TGCGCCAGCAGCTTCCAGGGGGAACTGAACAATCAGCCCCAGCATTTT. It is translated as CASSFQGELNNQPQHF.

In its sample, this clonotype was seen many times. The V call is TRBV12-3 or TRBV12-4, the J call TRBJ2-6; D not resolved. Deletions cut 1 base from V and 4 bases from J, with 5 bases between. The CDR3 is made up of 14 amino acids. The CDR3: CASSLGFGANVLTF. CDR3 DNA sequence: TGTGCCAGCAGTTTAGGGTTCGGGGCCAACGTCCTGACTTTC.

This clonotype was counted at least ten times. This chain joins TRBV6-5 and TRBJ1-4, with 8 nucleotides matching TRBD1. V shed 6 bases, J shed 4 bases, and the junction held 10 bases outside the gene matches. CDR3 length: 16 amino acids. From germline, CDR1 is MNHEY and CDR2 SVGAGI. This chain's CDR3 is CASRARTGWFNEKLFF. CDR3 DNA sequence: TGTGCCAGCAGGGCGAGGACAGGGTGGTTTAATGAAAAACTGTTTTTT.

This clonotype was detected many times. With a much larger clone just one base away, this may be a read error. The chain joins TRBV11-2 to TRBJ1-6; no reliable D call. Germline CDR1 is SGHAT and CDR2 is FQNNGV. V lost 5 bases and J 9 bases, leaving 11 bases between the germline ends. The CDR3 totals 13 residues. The CDR3 region has the DNA TGTGCCAGCAGCCAAATCCAGGCTTCACCCCTCCACTTT. Its translation: CASSQIQASPLHF.

In this sample, this clonotype turned up many times. J is TRBJ1-2 and V is TRBV6-4; weak D call: TRBD1 (6 bases). Per the germline V gene, CDR1 is MRHNA and CDR2 is SNTAGT. Trimming cost V 5 bases and J 1 base, with 23 bases left between them. The CDR3 totals 18 residues. The CDR3 coding sequence is TGTGCCAGCAGTCACCCCGACAGGCCTGCCTCTCTTAACTATGGCTACACCTTC. This translates into CASSHPDRPASLNYGYTF.

Many counts were recorded for this clonotype. V usage is TRBV6-2 or TRBV6-3 and J usage is TRBJ2-3, with 11 bases aligning to TRBD2. The CDR3 is 14 residues long. The V and J ends lost 6 bases and 6 bases, in that order; junction bases with no gene match: 5. Looked up from germline, CDR1 is MNHEY and CDR2 is SVGEGT. The CDR3 region is CASRIAGGGDTQYF. The CDR3 nucleotides are TGTGCCAGCAGAATAGCGGGAGGGGGTGATACGCAGTATTTT.

This clonotype was found many times. Possible read error: a much larger clone is one base away. The rearrangement uses TRBV7-6 and TRBJ2-5; TRBD2 agrees at 11 bases. Germline assignment: CDR1 SGHVS and CDR2 FNYEAQ. This CDR3 comprises 15 residues. The CDR3 is CASSWGLAVQETQHF. The DNA of the CDR3 is TGTGCCAGCAGCTGGGGACTAGCGGTCCAAGAGACCCAGCACTTC.

This clonotype was seen ten or more times. The chain couples TRBV18 to TRBJ1-2; D call uncertain. This CDR3 is 13 amino acids long. V was shortened by 4 bases and J by 0 bases, with 6 bases between the two germline ends. Germline CDR1 reads KGHSH; CDR2 reads LQKENI. The CDR3 here is CASSLGANYGYTF. CDR3 DNA: TGTGCCAGCTCACTCGGGGCTAACTATGGCTACACCTTC.

This clonotype showed up many times. The V and J genes are TRBV6-6 and TRBJ2-1; D is ambiguous. CDR1 and CDR2 (germline): MNHNY, SVGAGI (reference sequence). V lost 6 bases and J 1 base, leaving 16 bases between the germline ends. The CDR3 is 16 residues long. The CDR3 spells CASSVLPLGSYNEQFF. CDR3 sequence (DNA): TGTGCCAGCAGCGTTTTGCCCCTTGGGTCCTACAATGAGCAGTTCTTC.

This clonotype occurred many times. The rearrangement uses TRBV15 and TRBJ2-7; TRBD2 agrees at 9 bases. The CDR3 consists of 17 residues. Losses at the gene ends were 1 base for V and 0 bases for J; bases not matched to a gene: 7. The germline V gene encodes CDR1 LNHNV and CDR2 YYDKDF (reference sequence). As DNA, the CDR3 is TGTGCCACCAGCAGAGGACCGACTAGCGGAAGCTCCTACGAGCAGTACTTC. Encoded protein: CATSRGPTSGSSYEQYF.

V is TRBV19 and J is TRBJ1-4, with D unresolved. Germline V gene lookup returns CDR1 LNHDA and CDR2 SQIVND (reference sequence). The V end lost 10 bases, the J end lost 5 bases, and 23 bases lay between the germline ends. The CDR3 is 16 amino acids. The CDR3 loop is CATRGFGRNYNEKLFF. The CDR3 nucleotides are TGTGCCACCCGAGGGTTCGGCCGGAACTACAATGAAAAACTGTTTTTT.

The chain combines TRBV6-1 with TRBJ1-1; D may be TRBD1 (5 bases). The germline gives CDR1 MNHNS, CDR2 SASEGT. The germline V and J ends were trimmed by 5 bases and 8 bases, with 12 bases remaining between them. This CDR3 contains 12 residues. The CDR3 protein is CASSISGKEAFF. As DNA, the CDR3 is TGTGCCAGCAGTATTTCAGGGAAAGAAGCTTTCTTT.

Comments on this clonotype: This could be a read error, since a much larger clone is one nucleotide away. The chain links TRBV7-2 to TRBJ1-2; 9 nucleotides agree with TRBD1. The CDR3 runs 15 residues. Germline lookup yields CDR1 SGHTA and CDR2 FQGNSA. CDR3 DNA sequence: TGTGCCAGCAGCTTATATCTGGACAGGGGTTTAGGCTACCCCTTC. It is translated as CASSLYLDRGLGYPF.